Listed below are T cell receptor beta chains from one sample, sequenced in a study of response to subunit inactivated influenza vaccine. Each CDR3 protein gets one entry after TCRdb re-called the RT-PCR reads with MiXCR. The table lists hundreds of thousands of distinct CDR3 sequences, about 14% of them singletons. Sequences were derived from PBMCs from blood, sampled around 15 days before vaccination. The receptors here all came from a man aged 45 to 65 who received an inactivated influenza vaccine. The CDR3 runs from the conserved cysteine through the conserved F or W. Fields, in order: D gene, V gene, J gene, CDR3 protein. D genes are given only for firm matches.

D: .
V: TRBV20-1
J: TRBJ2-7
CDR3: CSARETGRSYEQYF

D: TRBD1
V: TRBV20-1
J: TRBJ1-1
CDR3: CSASVRGRDTEAFF

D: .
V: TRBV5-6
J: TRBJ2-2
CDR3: CASSLIPLGELFF

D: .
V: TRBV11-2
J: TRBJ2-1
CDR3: CASSQSIDSGEQFF

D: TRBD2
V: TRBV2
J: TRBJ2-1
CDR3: CATRGTSGSFDEQFF

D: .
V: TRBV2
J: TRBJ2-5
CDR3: CASSEEAETQYF

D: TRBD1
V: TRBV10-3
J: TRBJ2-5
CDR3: CAISESETGHTQYF

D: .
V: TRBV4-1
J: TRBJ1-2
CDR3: CASSQDPGQSHPF

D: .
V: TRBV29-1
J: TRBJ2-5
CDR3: CSVRREGRVQETQYF

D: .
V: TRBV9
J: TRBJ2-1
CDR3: CASSVGTPGYNEQFF

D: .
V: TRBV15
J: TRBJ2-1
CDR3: CATSRDYGGSYNEQFF

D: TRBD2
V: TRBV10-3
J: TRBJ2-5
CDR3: CAISHGLAGGGSQETQYF

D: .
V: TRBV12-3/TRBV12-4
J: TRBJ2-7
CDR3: CASSAHSYEQYF

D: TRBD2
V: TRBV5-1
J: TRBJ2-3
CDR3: CASSLGDYRSTDTQYF

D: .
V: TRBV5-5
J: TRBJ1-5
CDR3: CASSLSPIPANQPQHF

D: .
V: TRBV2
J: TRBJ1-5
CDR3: CASGKLGQPQHF

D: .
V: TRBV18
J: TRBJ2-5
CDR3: CASSPRTTDAGGQETQYF

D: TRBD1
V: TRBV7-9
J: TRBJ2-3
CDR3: CASRYTGTGRTDTQYF

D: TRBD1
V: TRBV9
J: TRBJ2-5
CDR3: CASSVRGQGQETQYF

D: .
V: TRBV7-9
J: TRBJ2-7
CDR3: CASSGPRGYEQYF

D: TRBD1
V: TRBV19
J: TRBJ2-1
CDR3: CASSSPGQGAAEQFF

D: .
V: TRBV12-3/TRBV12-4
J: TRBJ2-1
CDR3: CASSFLGGQQNNEQFF

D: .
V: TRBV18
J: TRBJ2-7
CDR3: CASSPPAGPYEQYF

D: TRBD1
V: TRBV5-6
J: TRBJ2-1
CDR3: CASSVRDRGINEQFF

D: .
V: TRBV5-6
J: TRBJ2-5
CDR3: CASSTVGHTQETQYF

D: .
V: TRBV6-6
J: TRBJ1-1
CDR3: CASSYVPAGEAFF

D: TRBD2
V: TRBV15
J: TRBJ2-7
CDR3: CATSSQSGSLYEQYF

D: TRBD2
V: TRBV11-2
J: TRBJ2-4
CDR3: CASSLVLAGVLAKNIQYF

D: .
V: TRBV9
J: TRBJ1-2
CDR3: CASSPSADLLGGYTF

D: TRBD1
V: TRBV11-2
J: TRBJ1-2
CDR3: CASSLADRGSSYTF

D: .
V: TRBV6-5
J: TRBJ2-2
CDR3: CASGWTGGTGELFF

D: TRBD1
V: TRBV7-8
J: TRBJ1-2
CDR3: CASSFQSQTGVNSYGYTF

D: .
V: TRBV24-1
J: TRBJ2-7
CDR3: CATSDSRGSVEQYF

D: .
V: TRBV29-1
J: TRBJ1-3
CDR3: CSVEWGAGNTIYF

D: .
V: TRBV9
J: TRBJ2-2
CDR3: CASSVERSNTGELFF

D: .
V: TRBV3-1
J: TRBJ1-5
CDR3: CASRRAGTDNQPQHF

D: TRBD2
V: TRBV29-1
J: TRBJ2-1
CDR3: CSVRLRASGSFGEQFF

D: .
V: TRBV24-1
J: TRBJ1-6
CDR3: CATSRAGYNSPLHF

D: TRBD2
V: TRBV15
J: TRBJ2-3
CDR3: CATSRKASGESTDTQYF

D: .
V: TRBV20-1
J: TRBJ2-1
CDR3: CSARDPYAGRYNEQFF

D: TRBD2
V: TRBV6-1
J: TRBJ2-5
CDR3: CASSKTVGGTRETQYF

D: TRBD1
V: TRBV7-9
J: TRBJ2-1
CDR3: CASSVTRGSSYNEQFF

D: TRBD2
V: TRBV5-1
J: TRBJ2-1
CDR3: CASSMGLAGNNEQFF

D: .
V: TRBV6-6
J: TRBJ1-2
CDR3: CASSSGVPPGYTF

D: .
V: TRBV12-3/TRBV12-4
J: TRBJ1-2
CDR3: CASRTGSTYGYTF

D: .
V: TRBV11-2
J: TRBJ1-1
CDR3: CASSAYMNTEAFF

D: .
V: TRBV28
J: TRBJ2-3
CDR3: CASSLGPGPSTDTQYF

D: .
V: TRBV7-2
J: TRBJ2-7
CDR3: CASSLAPGAELIYEQYF